The TCR beta chain under discussion was sequenced for a study of OX40 agonist ivuxolimab in advanced cancers. The study, taken as a whole, reports: The authors did not determine the antigen specificity of the expanded peripheral T cells. With doses of 0.1 to 3.0 mg/kg, CD4+ and CD8+ blood T cells had undergone clonal expansion by week 6.

The CDR3 runs 13 residues. Trimming took off 1 base at V and 3 bases at J, with 6 bases between the two ends. Germline values: CDR1 SGHVS, CDR2 FQNEAQ. The protocol was immunoSEQ multiplex PCR, while the TCRdb copy is restricted to in-frame clones and leaves out a portion. In the table there are roughly 66,000 clones, about 85% of which are singletons. As for this clone: Its target is not known.

The source of this sequence is an adult with an advanced solid tumor such as melanoma, head and neck, liver or kidney cancer. Source: CD4+ or CD8+ T cells sorted from blood, taken in a trial of the OX40 agonist ivuxolimab. This chain connects TRBV7-8 to TRBJ2-5; D might be TRBD1 (6 bases). The CDR3 DNA is TGTGCCAGCAGCTTAGACAGGGAAGAGACCCAGTACTTC. It encodes CASSLDREETQYF. The whole variable domain, remainder taken from reference TRBV7-8 and TRBJ2-5, is GAGVSQSPRYKVAKRGQDVALRCDPISGHVSLFWYQQALGQGPEFLTYFQNEAQLDKSGLPSDRFFAERPEGSVSTLKIQRTQQEDSAVYLCASSLDREETQYFGPGTRLLVL.